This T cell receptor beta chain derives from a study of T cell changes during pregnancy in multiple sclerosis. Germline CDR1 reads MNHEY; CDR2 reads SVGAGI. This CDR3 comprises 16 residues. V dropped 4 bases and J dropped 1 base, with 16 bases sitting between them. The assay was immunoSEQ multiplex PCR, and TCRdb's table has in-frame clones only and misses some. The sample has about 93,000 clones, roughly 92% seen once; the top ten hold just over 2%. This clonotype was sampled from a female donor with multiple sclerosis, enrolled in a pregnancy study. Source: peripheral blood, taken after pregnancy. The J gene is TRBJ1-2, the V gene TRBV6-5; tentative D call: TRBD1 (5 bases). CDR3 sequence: CASSLITDRVNYGYTF. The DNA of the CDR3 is TGTGCCAGCAGTTTGATCACTGACAGAGTTAACTATGGCTACACCTTC.